A single sample gave rise to the 17 T cell receptor beta chains below, sequenced in a study of T cells in Graves' hyperthyroidism and ophthalmopathy (dated by TCRdb to about 2019). Library creation used multiplex PCR. TCRdb shows the sequencer as Illumina HiSeq 2000. The TCR beta CDR3 regions were amplified from RNA transcripts. For the first round of RT-PCR on the TCR CDR3, the HTBI primer set was used together with the Qiagen OneStep RT-PCR kit. The public reads were quality trimmed at Q25 with fastp and then assembled into clones with MiXCR by TCRdb, keeping productive beta chains. Records with the same CDR3 protein are collapsed into one entry carrying the most frequent genes and DNA. The sample has about 600,000 distinct CDR3 sequences on record, about a sixth of them singletons. Around 3.5% of the sample lies in the top ten. Sequenced: blood. Receptors were obtained from a woman in her 40s with Graves' ophthalmopathy.

The sample holds a few counts of this clonotype. This sequence joins TRBV19 and TRBJ1-1; 8 bases map to TRBD1. The length of the CDR3 is 16 residues. The ends lost 5 bases at V and 6 bases at J; junction bases unmatched: 14. Germline assignment: CDR1 LNHDA and CDR2 SQIVND (reference sequence). Here the CDR3 reads CASSPRRTGSVPEAFF. CDR3 in DNA: TGTGCCAGTAGTCCCCGACGGACAGGGTCGGTACCTGAAGCTTTCTTT.

This clonotype was found many times. The chain employs TRBV18 and TRBJ2-2; D is possibly TRBD1 (6 bases). This CDR3 is built from 15 residues. CDR1 KGHSH and CDR2 LQKENI come from the germline V gene. The ends were cut back, 3 bases at V and 3 bases at J, with 11 bases in the middle. DNA of the CDR3: TGTGCCAGCTCACCGTATACAGGGCACACCGGGGAGCTGTTTTTT. It codes for CASSPYTGHTGELFF.

A remark on this clonotype: A much more abundant neighbour one base away suggests this may be a read error. Here the CDR3 omits its conserved ending phenylalanine or tryptophan, so a read error is the likely source. J is TRBJ1-1 and V is TRBV12-3 or TRBV12-4; no firm D call. V lost 6 bases and J 1 base, leaving 6 bases between the germline ends. This CDR3 has 12 amino acids. The CDR3 protein is CASRERNTEAFL. The CDR3 region has the DNA TGTGCCAGCAGAGAGCGGAACACTGAAGCTTTCCTT.

This clonotype was seen at least ten times. J is TRBJ2-1 and V is TRBV30; no definite D call. The V gene's germline CDR1 is GTSNPN and CDR2 SVGIG (reference sequence). The CDR3 has 14 amino acids. The germline V and J ends were trimmed by 0 bases and 5 bases, with 11 bases remaining between them. CDR3 nucleotides: TGTGCCTGGAGTGTAGCTACGACACACAATGAGCAGTTCTTC. Protein: CAWSVATTHNEQFF.

This clonotype was detected many times. The chain combines TRBV2 with TRBJ2-1; D is unclear. This CDR3 is built from 15 residues. From germline, CDR1 is SNHLY and CDR2 FYNNEI. V shed 3 bases and J shed 0 bases, with 9 bases lying between them. The CDR3 sequence is CASSDRFSSYNEQFF. CDR3 nucleotide sequence: TGTGCCAGCAGTGACAGGTTCAGCTCCTACAATGAGCAGTTCTTC.

The table lists this clonotype with many counts. The rearrangement joins TRBV6-1 to TRBJ1-2; 9 bases align to TRBD1. Germline CDR1 MNHNS, CDR2 SASEGT. This CDR3 has 15 residues. The junction had 9 bases not matched to a gene; V was cut back by 3 bases and J by 7 bases. CDR3 sequence (DNA): TGTGCCAGCAGTGACGGGGACAGGGCTTGGCGTGGCTACACCTTC. Protein: CASSDGDRAWRGYTF.

This rearrangement joins TRBV3-1 to TRBJ2-1, with 7 bases lining up with TRBD1. The germline CDR1 and CDR2 sequences are LGHDT and YNNKEL (reference sequence). The CDR3 is made up of 16 amino acids. Trimming took 3 bases from V and 8 from J; bases not matched to a gene: 13. DNA of the CDR3: TGTGCCAGCAGCCAGAAGGGGGCGTCCGACTTTGATGAGCAGTTCTTC. Protein product: CASSQKGASDFDEQFF.

The chain has TRBV15 and TRBJ2-1, with D uncertain. The CDR3 is 13 amino acids. Between the trimmed V and J ends, which lost 0 bases and 12 bases, there was a span of 12 bases. Germline assignment: CDR1 LNHNV and CDR2 YYDKDF (reference sequence). The CDR3 protein is CATSRDIRSGQFF. The CDR3 nucleotides read TGTGCCACCAGCAGAGATATCCGTTCTGGGCAGTTCTTC.

V usage is TRBV15 and J usage is TRBJ1-6; D uncertain. CDR1 is LNHNV, CDR2 YYDKDF, per germline (reference sequence). The V and J ends lost 3 bases and 6 bases respectively, with 9 bases between them. This CDR3 is 14 amino acids long. This chain's CDR3 is CATSRKDRNSPLHF. CDR3 DNA: TGTGCCACCAGCAGGAAGGATCGTAATTCACCCCTCCACTTT.

This clonotype was counted ten times or more. The chain couples TRBV7-6 to TRBJ2-1; 7 positions agree with TRBD1. CDR3 length: 14 residues. The trim removed 1 base at V and 9 bases at J, leaving 6 bases unmatched. From germline, CDR1 is SGHVS and CDR2 FNYEAQ. The CDR3 nucleotides read TGTGCCAGCAGCTTAGGTGAGGGGGCTATTGAGCAGTTCTTC. Protein sequence: CASSLGEGAIEQFF.

Ten or more counts support this clonotype. The rearrangement uses TRBV28 and TRBJ2-2; D is perhaps TRBD2 (6 bases). CDR3 size: 16 residues. Trimming took off 6 bases at V and 1 base at J, with 15 bases between the two ends. Germline loops: CDR1 MDHEN, CDR2 SYDVKM. The DNA for the CDR3 is TGTGCCAGCAGCCCCTCCGGGCGGGAGAACACCGGGGAGCTGTTTTTT. The encoded protein is CASSPSGRENTGELFF.

This clonotype was recorded many times. The J gene is TRBJ2-7, the V gene TRBV11-2; D uncertain. Germline assignment: CDR1 SGHAT and CDR2 FQNNGV. Trimming pared 3 bases from V and 6 bases from J, leaving 12 bases between. This CDR3 region has 13 residues. CDR3 amino acids: CASSFGGVGEQYF. CDR3 in DNA: TGTGCCAGCAGCTTTGGTGGGGTAGGCGAGCAGTACTTC.

This clonotype was detected many times. The chain joins TRBV7-2 to TRBJ2-7; D is possibly TRBD1 (5 bases). This CDR3 has 13 residues. Trimming removed 3 bases from V and 3 bases from J, with 9 bases in between. Looked up from germline, CDR1 is SGHTA and CDR2 is FQGNSA. The CDR3 here is CASSFTGNYEQYF. The CDR3 bases are TGTGCCAGCAGCTTTACAGGAAACTACGAGCAGTACTTC.

This clonotype was counted a few times. This chain connects TRBV4-1 to TRBJ2-3; 9 nucleotides align to TRBD1. The CDR3 loop spans 17 amino acids. V shed 0 bases, J shed 6 bases, and the junction held 10 bases outside the gene matches. Germline CDR1 and CDR2: MGHRA and YSYEKL. CDR3 nucleotide sequence: TGCGCCAGCAGCCAAGAAGGGACAGGGAGAATCCTTGATACGCAGTATTTT. As protein: CASSQEGTGRILDTQYF.

This clonotype has at least ten counts. V gene TRBV7-8 combines with J gene TRBJ2-3; TRBD2 might be the D (7 bases). Trimming stripped 5 bases from V and 4 bases from J, with 13 bases between. Germline-derived CDR1 and CDR2 are SGHVS and FQNEAQ. The CDR3 runs 14 residues. The CDR3: CASSPEGGADTQYF. The CDR3 nucleotides are TGTGCCAGCAGCCCGGAGGGGGGGGCAGATACGCAGTATTTT.

The J gene is TRBJ2-3, the V gene TRBV20-1; D is possibly TRBD2 (5 bases). Germline CDR1 DFQATT, CDR2 SNEGSKA (reference sequence). This CDR3 is built from 14 residues. The V and J ends lost 5 bases and 6 bases respectively, with 18 bases between them. The CDR3 DNA is TGCAGTGCTCCAGCCGACTACCTTGTTGATACGCAGTATTTT. Translation: CSAPADYLVDTQYF.

The rearrangement joins TRBV11-2 to TRBJ2-1, with TRBD2 matching over 11 bases. The CDR3 loop spans 15 amino acids. With V trimmed by 5 bases and J by 9 bases, 9 bases remained unmatched. The germline gives CDR1 SGHAT, CDR2 FQNNGV. The CDR3 spells CASSPTSGGPGEQFF. CDR3 sequence (DNA): TGTGCCAGCAGCCCTACTAGCGGGGGTCCGGGTGAGCAGTTCTTC.